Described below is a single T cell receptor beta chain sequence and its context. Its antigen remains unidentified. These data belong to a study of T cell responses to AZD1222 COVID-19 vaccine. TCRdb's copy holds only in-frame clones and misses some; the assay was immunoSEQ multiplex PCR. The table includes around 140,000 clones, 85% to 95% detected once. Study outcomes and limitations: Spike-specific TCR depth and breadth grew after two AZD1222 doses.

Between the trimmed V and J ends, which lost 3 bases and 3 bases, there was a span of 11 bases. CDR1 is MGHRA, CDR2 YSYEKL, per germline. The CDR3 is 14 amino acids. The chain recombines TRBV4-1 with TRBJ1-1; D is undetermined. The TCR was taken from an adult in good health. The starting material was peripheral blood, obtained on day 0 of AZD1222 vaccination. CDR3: CASSQPRRHTEAFF. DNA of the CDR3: TGCGCCAGCAGCCAGCCAAGGAGGCACACTGAAGCTTTCTTT.